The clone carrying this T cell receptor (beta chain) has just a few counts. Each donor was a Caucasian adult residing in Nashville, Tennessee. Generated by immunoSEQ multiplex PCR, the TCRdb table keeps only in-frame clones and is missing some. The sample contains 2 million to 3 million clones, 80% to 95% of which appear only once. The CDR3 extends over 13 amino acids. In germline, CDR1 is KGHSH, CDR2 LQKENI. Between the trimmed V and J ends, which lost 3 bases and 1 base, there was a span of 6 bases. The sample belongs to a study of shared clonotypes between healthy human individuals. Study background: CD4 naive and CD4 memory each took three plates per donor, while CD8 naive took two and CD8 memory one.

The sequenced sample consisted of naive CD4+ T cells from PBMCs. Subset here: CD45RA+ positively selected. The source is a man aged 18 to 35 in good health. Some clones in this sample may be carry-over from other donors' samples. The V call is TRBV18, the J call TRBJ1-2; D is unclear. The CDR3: CASSPRINYGYTF. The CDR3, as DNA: TGTGCCAGCTCACCGAGGATTAACTATGGCTACACCTTC. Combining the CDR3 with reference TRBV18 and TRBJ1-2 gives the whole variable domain NAGVMQNPRHLVRRRGQEARLRCSPMKGHSHVYWYRQLPEEGLKFMVYLQKENIIDESGMPKERFSAEFPKEGPSILRIQQVVRGDSAAYFCASSPRINYGYTFGSGTRLTVV.